This T cell receptor beta chain derives from a study of T cell responses to AZD1222 COVID-19 vaccine. Looked up from germline, CDR1 is LNHDA and CDR2 is SQIVND (reference sequence). This CDR3 has 14 amino acids. Trimming took 5 bases from V and 4 from J, leaving 12 bases between them. Using immunoSEQ multiplex PCR, the repertoire was profiled, and TCRdb retains in-frame clones only, with some absent. The data contain 95,000 or so clones, approximately 89% of them singletons. General observations from the study: Repertoire sampling happened only post peak T cell response. Donor demographics were predominantly white British with a female majority; clonal diversity may be underestimated. Regions 160-218 and 743-854 held dominance among vaccine-associated CD4 TCRs, which spanned spike.

Of note for this clone: Its target is not known.

Specimen: peripheral blood, collected on day 0 of MenACWY control vaccination. The chain combines TRBV19 with TRBJ1-5; the D gene is possibly TRBD1 (5 bases). The receptor was derived from an adult in good health. CDR3 region: CASSDQGRNQPQHF. The CDR3 region has the DNA TGTGCCAGTAGTGACCAGGGTAGGAATCAGCCCCAGCATTTT.